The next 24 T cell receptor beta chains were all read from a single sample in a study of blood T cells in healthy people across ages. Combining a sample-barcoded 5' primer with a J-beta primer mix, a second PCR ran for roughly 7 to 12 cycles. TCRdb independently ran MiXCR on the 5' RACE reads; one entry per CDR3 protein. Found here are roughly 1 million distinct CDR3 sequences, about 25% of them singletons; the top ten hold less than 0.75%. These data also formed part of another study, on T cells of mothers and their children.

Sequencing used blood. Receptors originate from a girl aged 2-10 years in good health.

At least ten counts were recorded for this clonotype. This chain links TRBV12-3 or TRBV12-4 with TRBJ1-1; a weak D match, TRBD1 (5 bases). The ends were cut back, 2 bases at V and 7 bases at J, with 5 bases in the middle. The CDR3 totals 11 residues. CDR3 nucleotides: TGTGCCAGCAGTTTAACAGGTGAAGCTTTCTTT. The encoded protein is CASSLTGEAFF.

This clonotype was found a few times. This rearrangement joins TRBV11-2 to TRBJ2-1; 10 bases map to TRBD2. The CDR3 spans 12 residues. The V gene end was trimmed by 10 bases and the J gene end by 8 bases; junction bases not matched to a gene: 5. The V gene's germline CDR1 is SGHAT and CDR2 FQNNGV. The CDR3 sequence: CATLAGADEQFF. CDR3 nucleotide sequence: TGTGCCACTCTAGCGGGAGCCGATGAGCAGTTCTTC.

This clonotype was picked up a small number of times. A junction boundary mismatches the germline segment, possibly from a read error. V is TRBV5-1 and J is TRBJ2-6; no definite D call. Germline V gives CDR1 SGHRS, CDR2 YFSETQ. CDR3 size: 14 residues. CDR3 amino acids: CVSSGTSGANVLTF. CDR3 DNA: TGCGTCAGCTCTGGTACCTCTGGGGCCAACGTCCTGACTTTC.

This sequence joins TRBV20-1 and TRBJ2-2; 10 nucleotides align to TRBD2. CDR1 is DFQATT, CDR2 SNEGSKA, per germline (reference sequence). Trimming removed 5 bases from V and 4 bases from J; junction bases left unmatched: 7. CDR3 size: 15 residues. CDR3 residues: CSAVSGGSGTGELFF. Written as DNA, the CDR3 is TGCAGTGCTGTTAGCGGGGGGTCGGGCACCGGGGAGCTGTTTTTT.

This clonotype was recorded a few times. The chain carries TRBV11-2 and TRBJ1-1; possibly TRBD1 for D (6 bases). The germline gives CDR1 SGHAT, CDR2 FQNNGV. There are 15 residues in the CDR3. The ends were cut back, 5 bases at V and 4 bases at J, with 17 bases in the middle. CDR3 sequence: CASSISQGSGTEAFF. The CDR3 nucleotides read TGTGCCAGCAGCATATCACAGGGAAGCGGCACTGAAGCTTTCTTT.

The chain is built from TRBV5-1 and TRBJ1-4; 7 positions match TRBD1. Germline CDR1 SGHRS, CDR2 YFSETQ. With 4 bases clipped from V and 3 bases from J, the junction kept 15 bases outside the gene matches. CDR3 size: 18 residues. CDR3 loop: CASSLSPDGTAPNEKLFF. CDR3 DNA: TGCGCCAGCAGCCTTAGCCCAGACGGGACAGCTCCTAATGAAAAACTGTTTTTT.

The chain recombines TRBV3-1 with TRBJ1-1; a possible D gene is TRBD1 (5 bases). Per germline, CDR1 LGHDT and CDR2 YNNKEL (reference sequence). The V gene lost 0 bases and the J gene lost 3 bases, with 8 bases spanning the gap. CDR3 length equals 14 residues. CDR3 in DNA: TGTGCCAGCAGCCAAGATGGGGCGTACACTGAAGCTTTCTTT. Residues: CASSQDGAYTEAFF.

Here the CDR3 reads CASSWGVGAYEQYF. CDR3 nucleotides: TGTGCCAGCAGCTGGGGTGTCGGTGCCTACGAGCAGTACTTC. V gene TRBV27 combines with J gene TRBJ2-5; D call uncertain. Near its end, the DNA agrees better with TRBJ2-7, so the J call may be wrong. The CDR3 consists of 14 residues. Germline-derived CDR1 and CDR2 are MNHEY and SMNVEV (reference sequence).

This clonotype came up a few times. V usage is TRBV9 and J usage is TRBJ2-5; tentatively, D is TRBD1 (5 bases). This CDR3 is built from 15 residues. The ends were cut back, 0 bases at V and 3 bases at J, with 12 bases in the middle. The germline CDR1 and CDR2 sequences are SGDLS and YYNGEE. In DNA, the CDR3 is TGTGCCAGCAGCGTAGGACAGACTGACGAAGAGACCCAGTACTTC. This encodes CASSVGQTDEETQYF.

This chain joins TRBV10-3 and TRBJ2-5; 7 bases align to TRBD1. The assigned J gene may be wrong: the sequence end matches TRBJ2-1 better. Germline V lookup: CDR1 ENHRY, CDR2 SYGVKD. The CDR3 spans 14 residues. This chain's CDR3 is CAIPGQRAYNEQFF. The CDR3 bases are TGTGCCATCCCGGGACAGAGGGCCTACAATGAGCAGTTCTTC.

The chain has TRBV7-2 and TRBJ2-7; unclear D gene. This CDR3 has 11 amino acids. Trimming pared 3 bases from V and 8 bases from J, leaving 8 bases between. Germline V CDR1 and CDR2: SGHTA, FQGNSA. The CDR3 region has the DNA TGTGCCAGCAGCTTGAGAGGAAAGCAGTACTTC. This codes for CASSLRGKQYF.

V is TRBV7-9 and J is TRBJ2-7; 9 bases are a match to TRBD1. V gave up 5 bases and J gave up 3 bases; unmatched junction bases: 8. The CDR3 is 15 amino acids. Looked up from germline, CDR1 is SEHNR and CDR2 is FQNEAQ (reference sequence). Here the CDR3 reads CASSKAGTGLYEQYF. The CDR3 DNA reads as TGTGCCAGCAGCAAGGCCGGGACAGGGCTCTACGAGCAGTACTTC.

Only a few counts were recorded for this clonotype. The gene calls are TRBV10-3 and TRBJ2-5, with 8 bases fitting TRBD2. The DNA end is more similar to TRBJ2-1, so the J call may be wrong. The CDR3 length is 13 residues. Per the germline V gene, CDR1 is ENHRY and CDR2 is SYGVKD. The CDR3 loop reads CAISPGTSVGQFF. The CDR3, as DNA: TGTGCCATCAGCCCAGGGACTAGTGTTGGGCAGTTCTTC.

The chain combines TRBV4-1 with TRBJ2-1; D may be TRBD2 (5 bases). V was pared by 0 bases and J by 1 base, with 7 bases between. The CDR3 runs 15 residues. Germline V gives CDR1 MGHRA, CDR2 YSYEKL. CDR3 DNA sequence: TGCGCCAGCAGCCAAGATACGGGGTCCTACAATGAGCAGTTCTTC. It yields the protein CASSQDTGSYNEQFF.

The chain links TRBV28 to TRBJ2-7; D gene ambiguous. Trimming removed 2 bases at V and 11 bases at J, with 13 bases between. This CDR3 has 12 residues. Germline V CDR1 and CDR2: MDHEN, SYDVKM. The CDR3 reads CASSLTADREYF. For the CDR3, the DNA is TGTGCCAGCAGTTTAACGGCCGATCGAGAGTACTTC.

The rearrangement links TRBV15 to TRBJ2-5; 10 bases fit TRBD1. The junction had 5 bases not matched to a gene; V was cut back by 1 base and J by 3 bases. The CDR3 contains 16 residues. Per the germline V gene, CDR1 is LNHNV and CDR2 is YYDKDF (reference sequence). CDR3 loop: CATSRGRDRGKETQYF. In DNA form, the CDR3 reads TGTGCCACCAGCAGAGGGCGGGACAGGGGAAAAGAGACCCAGTACTTC.

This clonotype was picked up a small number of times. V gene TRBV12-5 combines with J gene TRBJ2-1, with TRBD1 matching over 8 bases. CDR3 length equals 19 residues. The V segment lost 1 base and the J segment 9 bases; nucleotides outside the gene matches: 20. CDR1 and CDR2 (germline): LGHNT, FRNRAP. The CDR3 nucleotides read TGTGCTAGTGGTTTGGCCCAAAAAACAGGGGGTTCTCCCGGCGGTGAGCAGTTCTTC. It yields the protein CASGLAQKTGGSPGGEQFF. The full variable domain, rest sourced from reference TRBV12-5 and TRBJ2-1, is DARVTQTPRHKVTEMGQEVTMRCQPILGHNTVFWYRQTMMQGLELLAYFRNRAPLDDSGMPKDRFSAEMPDATLATLKIQPSEPRDSAVYFCASGLAQKTGGSPGGEQFFGPGTRLTVL.

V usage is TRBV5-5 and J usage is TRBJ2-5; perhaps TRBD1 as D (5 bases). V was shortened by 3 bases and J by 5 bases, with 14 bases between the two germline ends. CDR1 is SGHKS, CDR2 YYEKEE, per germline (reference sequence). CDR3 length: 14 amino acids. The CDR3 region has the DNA TGTGCCAGCAGCTCCACACAGGAAGGGGAGACCCAGTACTTC. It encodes CASSSTQEGETQYF.

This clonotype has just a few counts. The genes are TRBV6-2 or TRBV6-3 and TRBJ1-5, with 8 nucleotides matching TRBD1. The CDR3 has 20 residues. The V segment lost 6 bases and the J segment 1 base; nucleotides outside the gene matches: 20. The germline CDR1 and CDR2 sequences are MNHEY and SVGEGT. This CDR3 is CASSSPKADRAGFSNQPQHF. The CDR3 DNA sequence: TGTGCCAGCAGCTCCCCAAAAGCGGACAGGGCAGGGTTCAGCAATCAGCCCCAGCATTTT.

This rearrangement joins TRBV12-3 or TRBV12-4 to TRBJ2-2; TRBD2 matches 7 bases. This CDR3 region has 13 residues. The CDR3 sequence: CVAGSANTGELFF. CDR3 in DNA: TGTGTAGCGGGCAGCGCGAACACCGGGGAGCTGTTTTTT.

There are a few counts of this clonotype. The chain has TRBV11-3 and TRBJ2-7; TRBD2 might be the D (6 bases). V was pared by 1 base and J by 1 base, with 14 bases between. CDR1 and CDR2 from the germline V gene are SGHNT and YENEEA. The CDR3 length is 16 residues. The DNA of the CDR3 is TGTGCCAGCAGCTTAGCCACCGGGACTCTTTCCTACGAGCAGTACTTC. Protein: CASSLATGTLSYEQYF.

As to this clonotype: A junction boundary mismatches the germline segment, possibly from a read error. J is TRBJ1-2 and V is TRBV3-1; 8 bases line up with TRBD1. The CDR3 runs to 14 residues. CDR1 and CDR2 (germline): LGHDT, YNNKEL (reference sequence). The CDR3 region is CACSPRQGNYGYTF. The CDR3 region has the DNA TGTGCCTGCAGCCCCAGACAGGGGAACTATGGCTACACCTTC.

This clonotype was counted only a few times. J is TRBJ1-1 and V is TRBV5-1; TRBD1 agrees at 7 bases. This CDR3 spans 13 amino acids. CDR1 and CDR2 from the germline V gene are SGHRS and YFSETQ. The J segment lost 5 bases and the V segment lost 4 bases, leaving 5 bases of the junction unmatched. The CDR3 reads CASSDSGGTEAFF. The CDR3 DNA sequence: TGCGCCAGCAGCGATTCAGGGGGAACTGAAGCTTTCTTT.

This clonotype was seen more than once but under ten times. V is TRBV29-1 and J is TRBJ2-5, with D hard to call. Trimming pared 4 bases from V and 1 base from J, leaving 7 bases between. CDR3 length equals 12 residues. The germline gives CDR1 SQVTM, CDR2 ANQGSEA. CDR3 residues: CSVGSLQETQYF. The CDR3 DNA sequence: TGCAGCGTTGGGTCCCTCCAAGAGACCCAGTACTTC.